This T cell receptor (beta chain) was profiled in a study of T cell clonotyping in hematopoietic cell transplantation. A remark on this clone: What it recognizes is unknown.

Method: immunoSEQ multiplex PCR; TCRdb's copy keeps in-frame clones and lacks some. Of over 25,000 clones listed, approximately 90% were seen once; the top ten hold around a tenth. The CDR3 sequence is 15 residues long. General study points: At the given depth, recipient repertoires were over 95% de novo clonotypes. Pathologically expanded recipient clonotypes increased progressively from day 30 to day 180 as diversity fell.

This chain links TRBV21-1 with TRBJ2-5. TRBV21-1 is designated a pseudogene. The source was PBMCs, collected 100 days after allogeneic stem cell transplant. The sequence came from a female patient aged 50-59 years who had an allogeneic stem cell transplant from a related donor, so the T cells may come from the graft donor. Some clones in this sample may be carry-over from other donors' samples. The CDR3 bases are TGTGCCAGCAGCAAAGGGATAGGTAACCAAGAGACCCAGTACTTC. Its protein is CASSKGIGNQETQYF.